Listed here are 24 T cell receptor beta chains from one sample, sequenced in a study of CD8 T cells in ankylosing spondylitis. General study points: For ankylosing spondylitis blood, a TCR beta motif of eight or nine highly homologous variants appeared characteristic.

Antigen specificity for these receptors is unknown. TCRdb fed the 5' RACE reads into MiXCR, producing one record per CDR3 protein. The repertoire consists of hundreds of thousands of distinct CDR3 sequences, with roughly a quarter occurring once and the leading ten covering roughly 0.9%. Sequenced material: blood, either unsorted or a sorted T cell fraction (not recorded which). All receptors derive from a male donor with ankylosing spondylitis.

The V gene is TRBV19, the J gene TRBJ2-5; TRBD1 aligns across 9 bases. The V segment lost 5 bases and the J segment 3 bases; nucleotides outside the gene matches: 7. Germline V gene data show CDR1 as LNHDA and CDR2 as SQIVND (reference sequence). The CDR3 runs 15 residues. As DNA, the CDR3 is TGTGCCAGTAGTTTCACCGGGACAGGGAAAGAGACCCAGTACTTC. Protein sequence: CASSFTGTGKETQYF.

This clonotype was counted many times. CDR3 sequence reads: CASNRLGTLNNEQFF. CDR3 in DNA: TGCGCCAGCAACCGACTCGGGACCTTGAACAATGAGCAGTTCTTC. The gene calls are TRBV5-1 and TRBJ2-1; D is perhaps TRBD1 or TRBD2 (5 bases each). Trimming stripped 6 bases from V and 5 bases from J, with 18 bases between. This CDR3 has 15 residues. CDR1 is SGHRS and CDR2 is YFSETQ in the germline V gene.

The chain couples TRBV6-5 to TRBJ2-1; 11 nucleotides match TRBD2. The CDR3 has 15 residues. The V gene end was trimmed by 3 bases and the J gene end by 6 bases; junction bases not matched to a gene: 4. The germline CDR1 and CDR2 sequences are MNHEY and SVGAGI. The CDR3 DNA reads TGTGCCAGCAGTTATAGACTAGCGGGAAGCAATGAGCAGTTCTTC. Protein: CASSYRLAGSNEQFF.

This clonotype was counted a few times. The chain combines TRBV5-1 with TRBJ1-1; no definite D call. V lost 2 bases, J lost 0 bases, and 8 bases lay in between. CDR3 length equals 14 residues. The germline CDR1 and CDR2 sequences are SGHRS and YFSETQ. In DNA form, the CDR3 reads TGCGCCAGCAGCTTCATGGGTATGAACACTGAAGCTTTCTTT. The encoded protein is CASSFMGMNTEAFF.

The rearrangement uses TRBV5-1 and TRBJ2-7, with D perhaps matching TRBD1 (6 bases). Germline V gene data show CDR1 as SGHRS and CDR2 as YFSETQ. The CDR3 is 14 residues long. Trimming shortened V by 6 bases and J by 6 bases, and 19 bases separated the two germline ends. The DNA of the CDR3 is TGCGCCAGCACCACCGGGACAAGGGGTTCCGAGCAGTACTTC. It yields the protein CASTTGTRGSEQYF. Full variable domain (remainder filled in from reference TRBV5-1 and TRBJ2-7): KAGVTQTPRYLIKTRGQQVTLSCSPISGHRSVSWYQQTPGQGLQFLFEYFSETQRNKGNFPGRFSGRQFSNSRSEMNVSTLELGDSALYLCASTTGTRGSEQYFGPGTRLTVT.

The chain has TRBV19 and TRBJ2-3; TRBD1 is a possible D gene (5 bases). This CDR3 contains 17 residues. Trimming removed 4 bases at V and 0 bases at J, with 17 bases between. Germline CDR1 LNHDA, CDR2 SQIVND (reference sequence). The CDR3 reads CASSRRQGAASTDTQYF. In nucleotides, the CDR3 is TGTGCCAGTAGTAGAAGGCAGGGCGCAGCTAGCACAGATACGCAGTATTTT.

The chain combines TRBV11-2 with TRBJ1-1, with a tentative D call TRBD1 (5 bases). Trimming left V 1 base short and J 2 bases short, with 11 bases between. The germline V gene has CDR1 SGHAT and CDR2 FQNNGV. The CDR3 sequence is 15 residues long. This chain's CDR3 is CASSLGPQVNTEAFF. CDR3 coding DNA: TGTGCCAGCAGCTTAGGTCCACAGGTTAACACTGAAGCTTTCTTT.

V and J are TRBV2 and TRBJ2-5; TRBD2 aligns across 11 bases. Germline V CDR1 and CDR2: SNHLY, FYNNEI. The CDR3 length is 13 residues. The trim removed 6 bases at V and 7 bases at J, leaving 4 bases unmatched. CDR3 sequence: CASRYLAGGTQYF. In DNA form, the CDR3 reads TGTGCCAGCAGATACCTAGCGGGGGGGACCCAGTACTTC.

This chain joins TRBV5-1 and TRBJ1-3; TRBD1 is a possible D gene (6 bases). There are 15 residues in the CDR3. In germline, CDR1 is SGHRS, CDR2 YFSETQ. V lost 4 bases, J lost 0 bases, and 11 bases lay in between. Written as DNA, the CDR3 is TGCGCCAGCAGCGCGGGACACCGCTCTGGAAACACCATATATTTT. Translation: CASSAGHRSGNTIYF.

The table lists this clonotype with a few counts. This chain connects TRBV10-3 to TRBJ1-1; 9 nucleotides line up with TRBD1. V was clipped by 6 bases and J by 0 bases; unmatched bases: 2. CDR1 ENHRY and CDR2 SYGVKD come from the germline V gene. The CDR3 spans 14 residues. CDR3 sequence (DNA): TGTGCCATCAGGGGACAGGGTTTGAACACTGAAGCTTTCTTT. It codes for CAIRGQGLNTEAFF.

V gene TRBV12-3 or TRBV12-4 combines with J gene TRBJ1-6; D gene ambiguous. Trimming stripped 2 bases from V and 13 bases from J, with 12 bases between. The CDR3 sequence is 13 residues long. The CDR3 DNA follows: TGTGCCAGCAGTTTACAGAGGGAATTCCCCCTCCACTTT. This gives the protein CASSLQREFPLHF.

This clonotype was observed a few times. The rearrangement links TRBV5-1 to TRBJ2-6; no reliable D call. Trimming took 4 bases from V and 0 from J, leaving 8 bases between them. Germline V lookup: CDR1 SGHRS, CDR2 YFSETQ. The CDR3 sequence is 15 residues long. The CDR3 DNA follows: TGCGCCAGCAGCCCGGATGGCTCTGGGGCCAACGTCCTGACTTTC. It translates to CASSPDGSGANVLTF.

This clonotype came up a few times. The CDR3 here is CASRPMTGGDSPLHF. The CDR3 region has the DNA TGTGCCAGCAGACCCATGACAGGGGGGGATTCACCCCTCCACTTT. The V gene is TRBV7-2, the J gene TRBJ1-6; the match to TRBD1 covers 9 bases. Germline trimming cut 6 bases from V and 8 bases from J; bases unmatched to any gene: 8. Germline V gene sequence: CDR1 SGHTA, CDR2 FQGNSA. The CDR3 has 15 residues.

The sample holds a few counts of this clonotype. The chain combines TRBV11-2 with TRBJ1-2; D is uncertain. Per the germline V gene, CDR1 is SGHAT and CDR2 is FQNNGV. The CDR3 has 15 amino acids. V lost 0 bases and J lost 4, with 12 bases in between. CDR3 sequence reads: CASSLDDGSFYGYTF. The CDR3 coding sequence is TGTGCCAGCAGCTTAGATGATGGTTCTTTCTATGGCTACACCTTC.

V gene TRBV3-1 combines with J gene TRBJ1-2; 7 bases agree with TRBD1. The J segment lost 2 bases and the V segment lost 4 bases, leaving 4 bases of the junction unmatched. Germline loops: CDR1 LGHDT, CDR2 YNNKEL (reference sequence). CDR3 length: 14 residues. The CDR3 protein is CASSPRGNNYGYTF. For the CDR3, the DNA is TGTGCCAGCAGCCCCAGGGGGAACAACTATGGCTACACCTTC.

Remarks on this clonotype: Given a much more abundant clone one base away, this may be a read error. The chain carries TRBV11-2 and TRBJ1-2; D gene uncertain. The germline gives CDR1 SGHAT, CDR2 FQNNGV. The CDR3 sequence is 12 residues long. V lost 2 bases and J 2 bases, leaving 3 bases between the germline ends. This CDR3 reads CASSLRNYGYTF. As DNA, the CDR3 is TGTGCCAGCAGCTTAAGGAACTATGGCTACACCTTC.

The table lists this clonotype with a few counts. The rearrangement joins TRBV29-1 to TRBJ2-7, with D perhaps TRBD1 (5 bases). The CDR3 sequence is 14 residues long. Trimming shortened V by 5 bases and J by 0 bases, and 14 bases separated the two germline ends. CDR1 is SQVTM, CDR2 ANQGSEA, per germline. The CDR3 loop reads CSVSKGKSSYEQYF. CDR3 nucleotide sequence: TGCAGCGTTTCAAAGGGGAAAAGCTCCTACGAGCAGTACTTC.

The table lists this clonotype with a few counts. The V gene is TRBV3-1, the J gene TRBJ2-1; TRBD2 matches at 8 bases. The CDR3 sequence is 17 residues long. The V and J ends lost 4 bases and 0 bases, in that order; junction bases with no gene match: 8. Germline values: CDR1 LGHDT, CDR2 YNNKEL (reference sequence). CDR3 bases: TGTGCCAGCAGCCCACTAGCGGCCCTGAGCTCCTACAATGAGCAGTTCTTC. Its translation: CASSPLAALSSYNEQFF.

The rearrangement links TRBV5-1 to TRBJ2-5; 13 nucleotides match TRBD2. The length of the CDR3 is 16 residues. Trimming at V came to 0 bases and at J to 4 bases, leaving 3 bases not matched to a gene. CDR1 and CDR2 (germline): SGHRS, YFSETQ. The DNA of the CDR3 is TGCGCCAGCAGCTTGGGACTAGCGGGAGGTAGAGAGACCCAGTACTTC. Residues: CASSLGLAGGRETQYF.

The V gene is TRBV2, the J gene TRBJ2-3; unclear D gene. Looked up from germline, CDR1 is SNHLY and CDR2 is FYNNEI. Deletions cut 10 bases from V and 4 bases from J, with 15 bases between. The CDR3 is made up of 13 amino acids. The CDR3 loop reads CAMHPSSPDTQYF. CDR3 sequence (DNA): TGTGCCATGCACCCTAGTTCCCCAGATACGCAGTATTTT.

The rearrangement joins TRBV5-1 to TRBJ1-2; 7 bases are shared with TRBD1. V lost 4 bases, J lost 4 bases, and 4 bases stayed unmatched. Per germline, CDR1 SGHRS and CDR2 YFSETQ. The CDR3 spans 13 residues. The CDR3 DNA follows: TGCGCCAGCAGCGCGGGACAGCGCTATGGCTACACCTTC. This codes for CASSAGQRYGYTF.

This clonotype was counted between two and nine times. V usage is TRBV10-2 and J usage is TRBJ2-5; 8 nucleotides agree with TRBD1. With V trimmed by 7 bases and J by 0 bases, 4 bases remained unmatched. Germline lookup yields CDR1 WSHSY and CDR2 SAAADI. The CDR3 is 14 residues long. This CDR3 is CASMPGQDQETQYF. The DNA of the CDR3 is TGCGCCAGCATGCCGGGACAGGACCAAGAGACCCAGTACTTC.

The chain joins TRBV4-1 to TRBJ2-1; 10 bases fit TRBD2. The CDR3 loop spans 16 amino acids. The germline CDR1 and CDR2 sequences are MGHRA and YSYEKL. V dropped 1 base and J dropped 5; count of bases not matched to a gene: 5. This CDR3 is CASSQVGSGRNNEQFF. Here the CDR3 DNA reads TGCGCCAGCAGCCAAGTTGGTAGCGGGAGGAACAATGAGCAGTTCTTC.

The V call is TRBV10-1, the J call TRBJ2-1; 10 nucleotides agree with TRBD1. This CDR3 comprises 15 residues. V was clipped by 7 bases and J by 2 bases; unmatched bases: 5. CDR1 WNHNN and CDR2 SYGVQD come from the germline V gene (reference sequence). The CDR3: CASTRTGGPYNEQFF. The CDR3 nucleotides are TGCGCCAGCACCCGGACAGGGGGACCCTACAATGAGCAGTTCTTC.